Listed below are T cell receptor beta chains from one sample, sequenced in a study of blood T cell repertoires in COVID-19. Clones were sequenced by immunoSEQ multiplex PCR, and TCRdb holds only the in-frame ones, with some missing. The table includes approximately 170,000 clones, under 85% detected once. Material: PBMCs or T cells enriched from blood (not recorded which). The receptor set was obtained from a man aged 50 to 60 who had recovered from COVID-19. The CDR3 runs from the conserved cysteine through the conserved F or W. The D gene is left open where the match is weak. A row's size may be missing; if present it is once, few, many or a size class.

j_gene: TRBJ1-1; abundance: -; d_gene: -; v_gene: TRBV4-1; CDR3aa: CASNPDLGPEAFF; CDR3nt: TGCGCCAGCAACCCAGATTTGGGCCCCGAAGCTTTCTTT
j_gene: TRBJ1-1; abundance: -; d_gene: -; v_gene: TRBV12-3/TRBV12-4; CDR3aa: CASTREAEAFF; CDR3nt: TGTGCCAGCACCCGGGAAGCTGAAGCTTTCTTT
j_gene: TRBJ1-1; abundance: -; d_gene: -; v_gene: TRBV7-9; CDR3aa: CASTRTAKNTEAFF; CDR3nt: TGTGCCAGCACCCGGACAGCCAAGAACACTGAAGCTTTCTTT
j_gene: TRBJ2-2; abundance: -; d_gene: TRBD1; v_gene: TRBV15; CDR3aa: CATSRDVTGGTGELFF; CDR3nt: TGTGCCACCAGCAGAGACGTCACAGGGGGCACCGGGGAGCTGTTTTTT
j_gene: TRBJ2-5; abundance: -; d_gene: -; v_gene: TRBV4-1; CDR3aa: CASSHTLFRGQETQYF; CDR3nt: TGCGCCAGCAGCCACACATTGTTTAGGGGCCAAGAGACCCAGTACTTC
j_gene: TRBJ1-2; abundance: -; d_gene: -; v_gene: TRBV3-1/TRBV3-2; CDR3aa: CASSPSGFYGYTF; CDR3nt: TGTGCCAGCAGCCCGTCAGGGTTTTATGGCTACACCTTC
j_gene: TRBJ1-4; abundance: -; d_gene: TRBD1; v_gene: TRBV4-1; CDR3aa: CASSQTGTGGEKLFF; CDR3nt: TGCGCCAGCAGCCAAACCGGGACAGGGGGTGAAAAACTGTTTTTT
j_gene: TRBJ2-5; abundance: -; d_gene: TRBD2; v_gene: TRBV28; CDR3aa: CASSAPRGAGGKETQYF; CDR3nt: TGTGCCAGCAGTGCACCGAGGGGTGCGGGGGGGAAAGAGACCCAGTACTTC
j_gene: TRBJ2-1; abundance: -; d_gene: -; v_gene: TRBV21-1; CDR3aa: CASSRRGGYYNEQFF; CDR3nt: TGTGCCAGCAGCCGCCGGGGGGGCTACTACAATGAGCAGTTCTTC
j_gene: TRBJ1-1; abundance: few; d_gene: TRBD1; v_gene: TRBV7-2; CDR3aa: CASSSRQGSEAFF; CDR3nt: TGTGCCAGCAGCTCAAGACAGGGGAGTGAAGCTTTCTTT
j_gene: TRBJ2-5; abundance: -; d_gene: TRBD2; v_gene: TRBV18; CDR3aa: CASSPFGGSGAKETQYF; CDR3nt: TGTGCCAGCTCACCATTCGGCGGTAGCGGGGCGAAAGAGACCCAGTACTTC
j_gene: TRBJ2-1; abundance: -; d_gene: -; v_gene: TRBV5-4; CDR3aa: CASSLVGQGQFF; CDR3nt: TGTGCCAGCAGCTTGGTAGGGCAGGGGCAGTTCTTC
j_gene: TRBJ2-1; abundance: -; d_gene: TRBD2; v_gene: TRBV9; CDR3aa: CASSKLGTSRNNEQFF; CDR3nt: TGTGCCAGCAGTAAACTGGGGACTAGCAGAAACAATGAGCAGTTCTTC
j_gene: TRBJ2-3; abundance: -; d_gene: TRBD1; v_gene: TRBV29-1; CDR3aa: CSLNLSGQGADTQYF; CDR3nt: TGCAGCCTGAACCTGTCGGGACAGGGGGCAGATACGCAGTATTTT
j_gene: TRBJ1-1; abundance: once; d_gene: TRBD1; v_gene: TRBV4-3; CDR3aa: CASSQGGLNTEAFF; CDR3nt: TGCGCCAGCAGTCAAGGGGGCCTGAACACTGAAGCTTTCTTT
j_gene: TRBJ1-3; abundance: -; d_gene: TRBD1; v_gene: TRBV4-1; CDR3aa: CASSPRTGQGNTIYF; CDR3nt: TGCGCCAGCAGCCCAAGGACAGGACAAGGAAACACCATATATTTT
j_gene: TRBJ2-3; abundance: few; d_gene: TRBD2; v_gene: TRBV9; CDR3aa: CASSSSGATDTQYF; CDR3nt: TGTGCCAGCAGCTCTAGCGGGGCTACAGATACGCAGTATTTT
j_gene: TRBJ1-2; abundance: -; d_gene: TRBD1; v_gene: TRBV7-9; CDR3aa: CASSPPRDSYGYTF; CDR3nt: TGTGCCAGCAGCCCCCCCCGGGACAGCTATGGCTACACCTTC
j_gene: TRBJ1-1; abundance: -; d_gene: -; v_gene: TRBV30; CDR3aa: CAWSVQGPSGAFF; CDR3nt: TGTGCCTGGAGTGTACAGGGACCCTCAGGAGCTTTCTTT
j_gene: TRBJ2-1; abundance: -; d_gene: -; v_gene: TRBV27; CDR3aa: CASSLGRGEQFF; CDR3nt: TGTGCCAGCAGTCTGGGGAGGGGGGAGCAGTTCTTC
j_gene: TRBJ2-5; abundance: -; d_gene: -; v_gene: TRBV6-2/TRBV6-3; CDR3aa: CASSTPDRFQETQYF; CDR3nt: TGTGCCAGCAGTACCCCGGACAGATTCCAAGAGACCCAGTACTTC
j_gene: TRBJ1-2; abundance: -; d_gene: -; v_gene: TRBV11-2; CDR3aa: CASSPPHRGGNYGYTF; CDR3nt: TGTGCCAGCAGCCCCCCGCACCGGGGGGGAAACTATGGCTACACCTTC
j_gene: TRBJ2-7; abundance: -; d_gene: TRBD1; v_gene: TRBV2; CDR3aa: CASSITGTGVHEQYF; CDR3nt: TGTGCCAGCAGTATAACCGGGACAGGGGTCCACGAGCAGTACTTC
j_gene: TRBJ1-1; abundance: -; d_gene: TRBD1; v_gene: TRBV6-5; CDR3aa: CASSRQGALATEAFF; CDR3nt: TGTGCCAGCAGTCGACAGGGGGCTCTGGCCACTGAAGCTTTCTTT
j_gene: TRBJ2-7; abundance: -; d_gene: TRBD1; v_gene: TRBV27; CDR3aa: CASSSWTGSEQYF; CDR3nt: TGTGCCAGCAGTTCATGGACAGGGTCCGAGCAGTACTTC
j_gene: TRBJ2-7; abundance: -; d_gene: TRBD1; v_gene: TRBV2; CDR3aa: CASRGQALSYEQYF; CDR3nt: TGTGCCAGCAGGGGACAGGCGTTGTCCTACGAGCAGTACTTC
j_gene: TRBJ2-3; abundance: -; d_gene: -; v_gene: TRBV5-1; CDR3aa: CASRDSSSTDTQYF; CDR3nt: TGCGCCAGCAGGGACAGCTCTAGCACAGATACGCAGTATTTT
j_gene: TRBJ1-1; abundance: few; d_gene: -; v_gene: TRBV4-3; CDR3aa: CASSQQQVGTEAFF; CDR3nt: TGCGCCAGCAGCCAGCAACAGGTGGGCACTGAAGCTTTCTTT
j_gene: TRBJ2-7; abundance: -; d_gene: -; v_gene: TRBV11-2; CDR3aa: CASSSIRGASTPYEQYF; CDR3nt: TGTGCCAGCAGCTCCATACGCGGGGCGTCCACTCCCTACGAGCAGTACTTC
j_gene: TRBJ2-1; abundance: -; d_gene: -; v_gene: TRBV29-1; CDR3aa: CSVARGMGNEQFF; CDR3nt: TGCAGCGTTGCGCGGGGAATGGGGAATGAGCAGTTCTTC
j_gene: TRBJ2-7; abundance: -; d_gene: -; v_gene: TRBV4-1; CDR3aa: CASSQDTDSEVSYEQYF; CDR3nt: TGCGCCAGCAGCCAAGACACCGACAGTGAAGTGAGCTACGAGCAGTACTTC
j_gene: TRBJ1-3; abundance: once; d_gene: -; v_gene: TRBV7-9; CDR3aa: CASSLGMDRREGNTIYF; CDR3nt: TGTGCCAGCAGCTTAGGTATGGACCGCAGGGAAGGAAACACCATATATTTT
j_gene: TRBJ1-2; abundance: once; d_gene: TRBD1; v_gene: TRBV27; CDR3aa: CASSRNGAGGYGYTF; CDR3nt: TGTGCCAGCAGTCGTAACGGGGCAGGGGGCTATGGCTACACCTTC